Shown below are 5 T cell receptor beta chains from a single sample sequenced in a study of blood T cell repertoires in COVID-19. Measured with immunoSEQ multiplex PCR; TCRdb has only the in-frame clones, and not every one. The sample holds approximately 75,000 clones, approximately 90% seen once. The sample consisted of peripheral blood. The receptors here all came from a human donor in a cohort sampled during active COVID-19.

This clone was observed a few times. CDR3 sequence: CASSHRDRSYEQYF. The CDR3, as DNA: TGCGCCAGCAGTCATAGGGACAGGTCCTACGAGCAGTACTTC. The V call is TRBV10-1, the J call TRBJ2-7; 8 bases are shared with TRBD1. Germline V gives CDR1 WNHNN, CDR2 SYGVQD (reference sequence). Trimming took 5 bases from V and 1 from J; bases not matched to a gene: 4. CDR3 length: 14 amino acids.

The rearrangement joins TRBV7-6 to TRBJ2-1; TRBD2 agrees at 13 bases. Germline V CDR1 and CDR2: SGHVS, FNYEAQ. V trimming: 5 bases; J trimming: 5 bases; junction bases outside the gene matches: 3. This CDR3 region has 15 residues. Here the CDR3 DNA reads TGTGCCAGCAGCCTCGGGACTAGCGGGAACAATGAGCAGTTCTTC. It specifies CASSLGTSGNNEQFF.

The chain couples TRBV7-6 to TRBJ2-1, with 7 bases lining up with TRBD1. The ends lost 6 bases at V and 2 bases at J; junction bases unmatched: 7. The CDR3 spans 15 residues. CDR1 SGHVS and CDR2 FNYEAQ come from the germline V gene. CDR3 region: CASSTGTAPYNEQFF. The CDR3 region has the DNA TGTGCCAGCAGTACCGGGACAGCACCCTACAATGAGCAGTTCTTC.

V usage is TRBV7-8 and J usage is TRBJ2-7, with 7 nucleotides matching TRBD1. V shed 2 bases and J 6 bases; nucleotides not matched to a gene: 4. CDR1 SGHVS and CDR2 FQNEAQ come from the germline V gene. The CDR3 extends over 13 amino acids. The CDR3 bases are TGTGCCAGCAGCTTATTGTGGGACAGCGAGCAGTACTTC. Translating it yields CASSLLWDSEQYF.

The chain carries TRBV23-1 and TRBJ2-6; 11 bases map to TRBD1. TRBV23-1 is classed as an ORF, of uncertain function. This CDR3 comprises 20 residues. Unmatched junction bases numbered 7, after V lost 0 bases and J lost 0 bases. Here the CDR3 reads CASSQSVQGTGGSGANVLTF. The DNA of the CDR3 is TGCGCCAGCAGTCAATCAGTACAGGGGACAGGGGGCTCTGGGGCCAACGTCCTGACTTTC.